What follows are 16 T cell receptor beta chains derived from one specimen sequenced in a study of molecular identifiers for immune sequencing clone quantification (dated by TCRdb to the late 2010s). Library preparation was by PCR. The instrument given in TCRdb is Illumina HiSeq 4000. TCRdb trimmed public reads at Q25 via fastp, called clones via MiXCR and kept in-frame beta chains. Here each entry gathers all rows of one CDR3 protein and keeps the most common genes and DNA. This sample is represented by 400,000 to 600,000 distinct CDR3 sequences; over 20% of them were singletons. Approximately 0.8% of the sample is taken by the ten largest. Specimen: naive CD8+ T cells from blood, with Jurkat cell RNA spiked in. The cell subset or site label here, explained by the study, means: FACS-sorted CD8+CD4-CCR7+CD45RA+ naive T cells. The receptors stem from a human donor in good health. Some libraries in this study had Jurkat cell RNA spiked in.

Many counts were recorded for this clonotype. The chain uses TRBV12-3 or TRBV12-4 and TRBJ2-5; D uncertain. V was cut by 1 base and J by 5 bases, with 11 bases left in between. The CDR3 length is 14 residues. The CDR3 loop reads CASSLGAGHETQYF. Here the CDR3 DNA reads TGTGCCAGCAGTTTAGGGGCAGGCCACGAGACCCAGTACTTC.

The chain has TRBV16 and TRBJ1-1, with D maybe TRBD1 (6 bases). The CDR3 length is 18 residues. Germline V CDR1 and CDR2: KGHSY, FQNENV. V dropped 1 base and J dropped 2 bases, with 20 bases sitting between them. The CDR3 loop reads CASSQYGRRGRLNTEAFF. Written as DNA, the CDR3 is TGTGCCAGCAGCCAATATGGTCGCAGGGGCCGACTTAACACTGAAGCTTTCTTT.

In this sample, this clonotype turned up many times. The CDR3 coding sequence is TGTGCCTGGGGCAGGGGCGCCTACGAGCAGTACTTC. This translates into CAWGRGAYEQYF. V gene TRBV30 combines with J gene TRBJ2-7; possible D gene TRBD1, 6 bases. The germline V gene encodes CDR1 GTSNPN and CDR2 SVGIG (reference sequence). V was cut by 5 bases and J by 2 bases, with 10 bases left in between. The CDR3 sequence is 12 residues long.

The chain joins TRBV5-1 to TRBJ2-3, with 8 nucleotides matching TRBD1. With V trimmed by 6 bases and J by 1 base, 10 bases remained unmatched. Germline V gene data show CDR1 as SGHRS and CDR2 as YFSETQ. CDR3 length: 16 residues. The CDR3 is CASTDRRGPGTDTQYF. CDR3 nucleotides: TGCGCCAGCACCGACCGCAGGGGGCCTGGCACAGATACGCAGTATTTT.

The genes are TRBV4-1 and TRBJ2-7, with 9 positions matching TRBD1. Germline CDR1 and CDR2: MGHRA and YSYEKL. The CDR3 length is 14 residues. Trimming at V came to 4 bases and at J to 6 bases, leaving 7 bases not matched to a gene. CDR3 in amino acids: CASSPDRGDIEQYF. For the CDR3, the DNA is TGCGCCAGCAGCCCCGACAGGGGGGATATCGAGCAGTACTTC.

The gene calls are TRBV4-3 and TRBJ1-5; the D is unclear. This CDR3 has 17 amino acids. The germline gives CDR1 LGHNA, CDR2 YSLEER. Trimming took 0 bases from V and 5 from J, leaving 17 bases between them. In DNA form, the CDR3 reads TGCGCCAGCAGCCAAGATGTATTTCAGAGCGTGGATCAGCCCCAGCATTTT. Translation: CASSQDVFQSVDQPQHF.

This clonotype was seen a handful of times. This chain uses TRBV4-3 with TRBJ1-1, with 9 positions matching TRBD1. CDR3 size: 17 residues. Germline V CDR1 and CDR2: LGHNA, YSLEER. The J segment lost 7 bases and the V segment lost 0 bases, leaving 12 bases of the junction unmatched. The CDR3 loop reads CASSQDRSGTGRLEAFF. The CDR3 DNA is TGCGCCAGCAGCCAAGATCGATCCGGGACAGGGCGCCTTGAAGCTTTCTTT.

This clonotype has only a few counts. The chain recombines TRBV9 with TRBJ2-6, with D possibly matching TRBD1 (5 bases). V lost 5 bases and J lost 0, with 9 bases in between. The CDR3 is 15 amino acids. Germline V gene lookup returns CDR1 SGDLS and CDR2 YYNGEE. This chain's CDR3 is CASSTGDSGANVLTF. CDR3 nucleotide sequence: TGTGCCAGCAGTACAGGCGACTCTGGGGCCAACGTCCTGACTTTC.

This clonotype was observed a single time. This may arise from a read error, as a much more abundant clone is one base away. The chain couples TRBV14 to TRBJ2-5; D uncertain. The CDR3 loop spans 12 amino acids. The germline gives CDR1 SGHDN, CDR2 FVKESK. CDR3 amino acids: CVSSLTRETQYF. The CDR3 nucleotides are TGTGTCAGCAGCCTTACGAGAGAGACCCAGTACTTC.

This clonotype was recorded at least ten times. The chain has TRBV5-4 and TRBJ2-6; 11 bases fit TRBD2. Germline CDR1 and CDR2: SGHNT and YYREEE (reference sequence). The length of the CDR3 is 17 residues. Trimming took 3 bases from V and 3 from J; bases not matched to a gene: 5. CDR3: CASSSTSGSFGANVLTF. CDR3 DNA: TGTGCCAGCAGCTCCACTAGCGGGAGCTTTGGGGCCAACGTCCTGACTTTC.

This clonotype was picked up many times. The V and J genes are TRBV6-2 or TRBV6-3 and TRBJ1-5; D is undetermined. The CDR3 spans 11 residues. Trimming took 8 bases from V and 5 from J, leaving 7 bases between them. Per the germline V gene, CDR1 is MNHEY and CDR2 is SVGEGT. CDR3 coding DNA: TGTGCCAGCGGGCCTGATCAGCCCCAGCATTTT. This codes for CASGPDQPQHF.

Notes on this clonotype: Germline is not matched at one junction end, which may reflect a read error. The chain has TRBV5-3 and TRBJ2-7; tentative D call: TRBD2 (7 bases). TRBV5-3 belongs to the ORF category, with a function that is uncertain. There are 13 residues in the CDR3. The chain's CDR3 is CASSSWAGAEQYF. The DNA for the CDR3 is TGTGCCAGCAGCTCCTGGGCGGGGGCCGAGCAGTACTTC.

The genes are TRBV6-2 or TRBV6-3 and TRBJ1-5; TRBD1 is a possible D gene (6 bases). CDR1 is MNHEY, CDR2 SVGEGT, per germline. The CDR3 extends over 16 amino acids. The V end lost 4 bases, the J end lost 5 bases, and 18 bases lay between the germline ends. This CDR3 is CASSSAPGTLDQPQHF. CDR3 in DNA: TGTGCCAGCAGTTCCGCCCCCGGGACACTGGATCAGCCCCAGCATTTT.

This clonotype came up many times. The V and J genes are TRBV3-1 and TRBJ2-7; TRBD1 agrees at 7 bases. V lost 5 bases and J lost 2; bases outside the gene matches: 12. This CDR3 comprises 16 residues. The germline gives CDR1 LGHDT, CDR2 YNNKEL (reference sequence). CDR3 nucleotides: TGTGCCAGCAGCTCCCGGACAGGCTCAGAAACCTACGAGCAGTACTTC. This sequence encodes CASSSRTGSETYEQYF.

The chain couples TRBV7-8 to TRBJ1-3; possibly TRBD1 for D (6 bases). Trimming removed 5 bases from V and 0 bases from J, with 17 bases in between. Germline V lookup: CDR1 SGHVS, CDR2 FQNEAQ. The CDR3 totals 17 residues. Here the CDR3 reads CASSPRGIGSSGNTIYF. CDR3 sequence (DNA): TGTGCCAGCAGCCCGAGGGGGATAGGCTCCTCTGGAAACACCATATATTTT.

This clonotype showed up many times. The chain carries TRBV9 and TRBJ1-5, with D unclear. In germline, CDR1 is SGDLS, CDR2 YYNGEE. CDR3 length equals 13 residues. V was trimmed by 3 bases and J by 3 bases, leaving 7 bases between them. CDR3 in DNA: TGTGCCAGCAGCGCCGGGGTCAATCAGCCCCAGCATTTT. Translating gives CASSAGVNQPQHF.